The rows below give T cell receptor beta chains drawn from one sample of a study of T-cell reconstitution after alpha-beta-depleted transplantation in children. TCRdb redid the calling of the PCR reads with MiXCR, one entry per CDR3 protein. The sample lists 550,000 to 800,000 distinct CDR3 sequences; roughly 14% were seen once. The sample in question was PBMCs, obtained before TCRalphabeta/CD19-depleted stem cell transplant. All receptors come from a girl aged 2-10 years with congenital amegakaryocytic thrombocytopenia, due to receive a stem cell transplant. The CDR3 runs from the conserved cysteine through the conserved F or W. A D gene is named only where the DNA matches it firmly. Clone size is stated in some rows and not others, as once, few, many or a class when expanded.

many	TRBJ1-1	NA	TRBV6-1	TGTGCCAGCAGTATGATGTGGGAGGACACTGAAGCTTTCTTT	CASSMMWEDTEAFF
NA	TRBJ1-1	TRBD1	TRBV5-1	TGCGCCAGCAGCTTGACCCAGGGGGTTGCTGAAGCTTTCTTT	CASSLTQGVAEAFF
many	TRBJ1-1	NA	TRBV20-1	TGCAGTGCTAGAGTTTGGAAGAACACTGAAGCTTTCTTT	CSARVWKNTEAFF
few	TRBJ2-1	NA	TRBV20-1	TGCAGTGGGGTCGGGAGTGGAAATGAGCAGTTCTTC	CSGVGSGNEQFF
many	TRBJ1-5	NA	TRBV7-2	TGTGCCAGCAGCTTACGTATTGGGCTAAGTCAGCCCCAGCATTTT	CASSLRIGLSQPQHF
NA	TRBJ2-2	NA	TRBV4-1	TGCGCCAGCAGCCAACACTCCGGGGCTAACACCGGGGAGCTGCTTTTT	CASSQHSGANTGELLF
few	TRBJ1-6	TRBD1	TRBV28	TGTGCCAGCAGTTCCCCAGGGGGCGCCCCGGATAATTCACCCCTCCACTTT	CASSSPGGAPDNSPLHF
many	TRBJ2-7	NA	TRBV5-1	TGCGCCAGCAGCTTGGGACAAAACTACGAGCAGTACTTC	CASSLGQNYEQYF
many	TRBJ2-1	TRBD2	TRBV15	TGTGCCACCAGCAGTAGACTAGCGGGAGCCTCCTACAATGAGCAGTTCTTC	CATSSRLAGASYNEQFF
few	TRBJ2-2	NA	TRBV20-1	TGCAGTGCCCGAGATAGTTTCCGTACGAACACCGGGGAGCTGTTTTTT	CSARDSFRTNTGELFF
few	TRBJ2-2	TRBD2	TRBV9	TGTGCCAGCAGCGTCGCCGGGACTAGTGATACCGGGGAGCTGTTTTTT	CASSVAGTSDTGELFF
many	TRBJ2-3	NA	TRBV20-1	TGCAGTGCCCGAAACCCCGCTAGCACAGATACGCAGTATTTT	CSARNPASTDTQYF
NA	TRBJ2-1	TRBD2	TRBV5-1	TGCGCCAGCAGCCTATTACTAGCGCGGAGCTCCTACAATGAGCAGTTCTTC	CASSLLLARSSYNEQFF
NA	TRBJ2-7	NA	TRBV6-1	TGTGCCAGCAGCCCACGGGACGGCTTCTCCTACGAGCAGTACTTC	CASSPRDGFSYEQYF
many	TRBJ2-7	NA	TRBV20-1	TGCAGTGCTAGTCGGGGGTCCATGCGGGACGAGCAGTACTTC	CSASRGSMRDEQYF
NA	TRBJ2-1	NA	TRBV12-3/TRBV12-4	TGTGCCAGCAGTTCCCGTCATGAGCAGTTCTTC	CASSSRHEQFF
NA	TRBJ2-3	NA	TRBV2	TGTGCCAGCAGTGGGACTGCGATCACAGATACGCAGTATTTT	CASSGTAITDTQYF
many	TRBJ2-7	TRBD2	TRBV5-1	TGCGCCAGCAGCACAGGGACTAGCGGGTCCTACGAGCAGTACTTC	CASSTGTSGSYEQYF
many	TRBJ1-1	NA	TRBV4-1	TGCGCCAGCAGCCCGTCCCCCGGACTCATGAACACTGAAGCTTTCTTT	CASSPSPGLMNTEAFF
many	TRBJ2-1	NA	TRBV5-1	TGCGCCAGCAGCTTGGGGGGGAGTGAGCAGTTCTTC	CASSLGGSEQFF
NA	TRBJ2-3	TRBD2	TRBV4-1	TGCGCCAGCAGCCGCCTACGGGAGGTTTCCGATACGCAGTATTTT	CASSRLREVSDTQYF
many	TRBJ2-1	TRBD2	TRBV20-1	TGCAGTGCCTCCTCGGGGAGCGGGGACTACAATGAGCAGTTCTTC	CSASSGSGDYNEQFF
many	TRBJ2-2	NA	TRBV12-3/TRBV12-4	TGTGCCAGCAGTTTGGGGAGAAACACCGGGGAGCTGTTTTTT	CASSLGRNTGELFF
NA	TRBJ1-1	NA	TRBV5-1	TGCGCCAGCAGATTCTGGGGAGAAGACACTGAAGCTTTCTTT	CASRFWGEDTEAFF
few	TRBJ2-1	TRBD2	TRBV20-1	TGCAGTGCTGAGGGGTCGCGGGAGTTTTACAATGAGCAGTTCTTC	CSAEGSREFYNEQFF
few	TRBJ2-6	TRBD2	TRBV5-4	TGTGCCAGCAGCTTGCCAAGACTAGCGGGAGTAGGTGGGGCCAACGTCCTGACTTTC	CASSLPRLAGVGGANVLTF
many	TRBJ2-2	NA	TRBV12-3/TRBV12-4	TGTGCCAGCAGGATAGCGGCGAACACCGGGGAGCTGTTTTTT	CASRIAANTGELFF
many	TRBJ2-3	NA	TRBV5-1	TGCGCCAGCAGCTTGGGGGGCGGGACCACCCCCACAGATACGCAGTATTTT	CASSLGGGTTPTDTQYF
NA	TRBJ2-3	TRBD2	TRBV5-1	TGCGCCAGCAGCTTAATTAGCGGGAGGGCAGATACGCAGTATTTT	CASSLISGRADTQYF
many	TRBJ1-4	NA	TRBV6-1	TGTGCCAGCAGCTCCGGGGCAGGGCATGAAAAACTGTTTTTT	CASSSGAGHEKLFF
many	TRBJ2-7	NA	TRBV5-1	TGCGCCAGCAGCTCCACTACGTACGAGCAGTACTTC	CASSSTTYEQYF
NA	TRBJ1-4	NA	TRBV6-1	TGTGCCGCGAGACGGGGAGATAATGAAAAACTGTTTTTT	CAARRGDNEKLFF
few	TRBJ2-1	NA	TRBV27	TGTGCCAGCAGTACACTACCCGACAGGAGCTCCTACAATGAGCAGTTCTTC	CASSTLPDRSSYNEQFF
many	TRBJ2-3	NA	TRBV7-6	TGTGCCAGCAGCTTAGCTTATTGGACCCAAGGGAGTAAAGATACGCAGTATTTT	CASSLAYWTQGSKDTQYF
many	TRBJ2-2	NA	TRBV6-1	TGTGCCAGCACCCTAGGTGGATCCGGGGAGCTGTTTTTT	CASTLGGSGELFF
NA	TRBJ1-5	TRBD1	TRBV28	TGTGCCAGCAGGCGTATGGAGGGGGCCTATCAGCCCCAGCATTTT	CASRRMEGAYQPQHF
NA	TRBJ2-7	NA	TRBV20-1	TGCAGTGCTAGATATCTCTACGAGCAGTACTTC	CSARYLYEQYF
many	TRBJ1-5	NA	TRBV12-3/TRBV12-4	TGTGCCAGCAGTTTACCGGGTTACAATCAGCCCCAGCATTTT	CASSLPGYNQPQHF
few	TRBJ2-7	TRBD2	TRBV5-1	TGCGCCAGCAGCTTGGTTAGCGGGAGCTCCAACGAGCAGTACTTC	CASSLVSGSSNEQYF
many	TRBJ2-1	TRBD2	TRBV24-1	TGTGCCACCAGTGATCCCAAGACTAGCGGCTCCTACAATGAGCAGTTCTTC	CATSDPKTSGSYNEQFF
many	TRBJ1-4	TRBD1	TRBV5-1	TGCGCCAGCAGCTTGGCCGGGACAGGGACTGAAAAACTGTTTTTT	CASSLAGTGTEKLFF
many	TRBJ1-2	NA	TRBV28	TGTGCCACCAGATCCGGGTTTTATGGCTACACCTTC	CATRSGFYGYTF
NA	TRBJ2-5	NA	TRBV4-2	TGTGCCAGCAGCCAAGATTCCGGCTGGACTCAAGAGACCCAGTACTTC	CASSQDSGWTQETQYF
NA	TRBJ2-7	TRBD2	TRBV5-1	TGCGCCAGCAGCGGTATAACCTTCGGGCTAGCGGGAAGCTACGAGCAGTACTTC	CASSGITFGLAGSYEQYF
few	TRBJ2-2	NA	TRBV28	TGTGCCAGCAGTTTAGCAAACCTCCGGGACTGGATACTCCTCGGGGAGCTGTTTTTT	CASSLANLRDWILLGELFF
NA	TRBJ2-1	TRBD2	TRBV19	TGTGCCAGTAGTATTTTCAGCGGGAGTTTCTACAATGAGCAGTTCTTC	CASSIFSGSFYNEQFF
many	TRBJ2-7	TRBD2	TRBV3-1	TGTGCCAGCAGCCGGACTAGCTACGAGCAGTACTTC	CASSRTSYEQYF